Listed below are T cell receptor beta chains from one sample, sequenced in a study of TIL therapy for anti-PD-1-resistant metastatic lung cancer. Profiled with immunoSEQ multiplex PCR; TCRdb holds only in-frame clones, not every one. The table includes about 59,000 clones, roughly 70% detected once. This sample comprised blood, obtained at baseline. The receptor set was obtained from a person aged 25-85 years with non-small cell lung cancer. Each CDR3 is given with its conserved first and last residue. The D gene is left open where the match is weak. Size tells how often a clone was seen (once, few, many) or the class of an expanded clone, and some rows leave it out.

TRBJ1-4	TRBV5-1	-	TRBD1	CASSPGTGNEKLFF	TGCGCCAGCAGCCCGGGGACAGGCAATGAAAAACTGTTTTTT
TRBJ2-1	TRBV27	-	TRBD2	CASSRGTSGTSSYNEQFF	TGTGCCAGCAGCCGAGGGACTAGCGGGACCTCCTCCTACAATGAGCAGTTCTTC
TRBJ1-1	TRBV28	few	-	CASIISGENTEAFF	TGTGCCAGCATCATAAGCGGGGAGAACACTGAAGCTTTCTTT
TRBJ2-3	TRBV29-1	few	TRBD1	CSVGQTGVWGDTQYF	TGCAGCGTTGGCCAAACAGGGGTTTGGGGGGATACGCAGTATTTT
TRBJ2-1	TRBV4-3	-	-	CASSQEATVYNEQFF	TGCGCCAGCAGCCAAGAGGCGACGGTGTACAATGAGCAGTTCTTC
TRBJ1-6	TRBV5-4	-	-	CASSRTASSYNSPLHF	TGTGCCAGCAGCCGGACAGCCAGCTCCTATAATTCACCCCTCCACTTT
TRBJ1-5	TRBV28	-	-	CASSPVWSGGAYSNQPQHF	TGTGCCAGCAGCCCGGTGTGGTCCGGGGGCGCATATAGCAATCAGCCCCAGCATTTT
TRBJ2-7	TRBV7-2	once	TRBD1	CASSFNRGKGLEQYF	TGTGCCAGCAGCTTCAACAGGGGAAAAGGGCTCGAGCAGTACTTC
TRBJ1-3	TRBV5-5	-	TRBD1	CASSSDGTGVGNTIYF	TGTGCCAGCAGCTCCGACGGGACAGGGGTTGGAAACACCATATATTTT
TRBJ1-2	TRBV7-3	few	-	CASSPDRNYGYTF	TGTGCCAGCAGCCCCGATCGGAACTATGGCTACACCTTC
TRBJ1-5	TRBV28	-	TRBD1	CASSRTGPLGNQPQHF	TGTGCCAGCAGCCGGACAGGGCCGCTTGGCAATCAGCCCCAGCATTTT
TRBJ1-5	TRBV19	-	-	CASSPGGDGNQPQHF	TGTGCCAGTAGTCCTGGGGGCGATGGCAATCAGCCCCAGCATTTT
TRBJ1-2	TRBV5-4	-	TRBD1	CASSLGNRGRDYGYTF	TGTGCCAGCAGCTTGGGGAACAGGGGGCGCGACTATGGCTACACCTTC
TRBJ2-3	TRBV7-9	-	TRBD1	CASIPGTVTDTQYF	TGTGCCAGCATCCCCGGGACAGTCACAGATACGCAGTATTTT
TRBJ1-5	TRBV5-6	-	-	CASSLSGTGNQPQHF	TGTGCCAGCAGCTTGTCGGGGACTGGCAATCAGCCCCAGCATTTT
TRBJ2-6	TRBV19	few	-	CASLDRSAGANVLTF	TGTGCCAGCCTCGACAGGTCTGCTGGGGCCAACGTCCTGACTTTC
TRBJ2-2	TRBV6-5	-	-	CAIQEENTGELFF	TGTGCCATCCAGGAAGAGAACACCGGGGAGCTGTTTTTT
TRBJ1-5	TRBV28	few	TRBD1	CASSLLGGRGGQPQHF	TGTGCCAGCAGTTTACTAGGTGGGCGAGGGGGCCAGCCCCAGCATTTT
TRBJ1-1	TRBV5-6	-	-	CASSHTVNTEAFF	TGTGCCAGCAGCCATACAGTGAACACTGAAGCTTTCTTT
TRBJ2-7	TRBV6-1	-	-	CASSERNGGYEQYF	TGTGCCAGCAGTGAACGCAATGGGGGCTACGAGCAGTACTTC
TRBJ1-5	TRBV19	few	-	CASIGSNQPQHF	TGTGCCAGTATAGGTAGCAATCAGCCCCAGCATTTT
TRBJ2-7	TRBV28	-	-	CASSLMAGGAGAWEQYF	TGTGCCAGCAGTTTGATGGCAGGGGGAGCGGGAGCTTGGGAGCAGTACTTC
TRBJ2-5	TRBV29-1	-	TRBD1	CSVDQGATQETQYF	TGCAGCGTTGATCAGGGGGCCACGCAAGAGACCCAGTACTTC
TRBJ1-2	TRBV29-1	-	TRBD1	CSVEGGGDRDYGYTF	TGCAGCGTTGAAGGGGGAGGGGACAGAGACTATGGCTACACCTTC
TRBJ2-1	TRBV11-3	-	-	CASSLGRGEQFF	TGTGCCAGCAGCTTAGGGAGGGGTGAGCAGTTCTTC
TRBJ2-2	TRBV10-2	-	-	CASSAVNTGELFF	TGCGCCAGCAGTGCAGTTAACACCGGGGAGCTGTTTTTT
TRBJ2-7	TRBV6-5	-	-	CASSRDGYEQYF	TGTGCCAGCAGCCGGGACGGCTACGAGCAGTACTTC
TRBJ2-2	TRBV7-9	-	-	CASSLRGGYTGELFF	TGTGCCAGCAGTTTAAGGGGGGGCTACACCGGGGAGCTGTTTTTT
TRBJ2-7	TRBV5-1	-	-	CASSPTGHLEQYF	TGCGCCAGCAGCCCGACGGGGCATCTCGAGCAGTACTTC
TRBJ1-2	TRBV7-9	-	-	CASSLQENYGYTF	TGTGCCAGCAGCTTACAGGAGAACTATGGCTACACCTTC
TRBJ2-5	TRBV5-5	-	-	CASSSDPGVETQYF	TGTGCCAGCAGCTCGGACCCGGGGGTAGAGACCCAGTACTTC
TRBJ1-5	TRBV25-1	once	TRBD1	CASSASGTGDQPQHF	TGTGCCAGCAGTGCCTCCGGAACAGGGGACCAGCCCCAGCATTTT
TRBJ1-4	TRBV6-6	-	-	CASIPTGGTAGKLFF	TGTGCCAGCATTCCGACGGGGGGGACCGCGGGAAAACTGTTTTTT
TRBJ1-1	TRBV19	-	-	CASSPGTVTEAFF	TGTGCCAGTAGTCCCGGGACTGTCACTGAAGCTTTCTTT
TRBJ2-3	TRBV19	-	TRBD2	CASTLRGLAGGYTDTQYF	TGTGCCAGTACCCTTCGTGGACTAGCGGGAGGGTACACAGATACGCAGTATTTT
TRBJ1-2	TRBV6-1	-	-	CASSEGQHYGYTF	TGTGCCAGCAGTGAAGGACAGCACTATGGCTACACCTTC
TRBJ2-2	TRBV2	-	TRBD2	CASSRAGGTGELFF	TGTGCCAGCTCCCGGGCGGGGGGGACCGGGGAGCTGTTTTTT
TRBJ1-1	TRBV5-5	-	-	CASSFETVLNTEAFF	TGTGCCAGCAGCTTCGAGACCGTCCTGAACACTGAAGCTTTCTTT
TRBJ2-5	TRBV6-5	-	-	CASSKQETQYF	TGTGCCAGCAGTAAACAAGAGACCCAGTACTTC
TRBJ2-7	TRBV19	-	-	CASSPLGGRGVGEQYF	TGTGCCAGTAGTCCCTTAGGGGGTAGAGGTGTTGGCGAGCAGTACTTC
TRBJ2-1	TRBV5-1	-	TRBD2	CASSATSGTPYNEQFF	TGCGCCAGCAGCGCGACTAGCGGGACCCCCTACAATGAGCAGTTCTTC
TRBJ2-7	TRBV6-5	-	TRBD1	CASSARTGGIYEQYF	TGTGCCAGCAGTGCCAGGACAGGGGGAATCTACGAGCAGTACTTC
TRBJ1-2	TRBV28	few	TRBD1	CASSFVGHRPGQGRYTF	TGTGCCAGCAGTTTTGTCGGTCACCGGCCGGGACAGGGGCGATACACCTTC
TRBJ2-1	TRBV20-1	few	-	CSATNRNEQFF	TGCAGTGCTACTAACAGGAATGAGCAGTTCTTC
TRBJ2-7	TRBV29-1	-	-	CSVAVYRQEPYEQYF	TGCAGCGTTGCGGTTTACCGACAGGAGCCCTACGAGCAGTACTTC